The rows below give T cell receptor beta chains drawn from one sample of a study of post-analysis software for immune sequencing data. TCRdb re-called the PCR reads with MiXCR, one entry per CDR3 protein. The sample carries about half a million distinct CDR3 sequences, nearly 45% recorded once. The sample comprised blood. Receptors originate from a girl aged 10 to 17 with multiple sclerosis. The CDR3 runs from the conserved cysteine through the conserved F or W. A D gene is named only where the DNA matches it firmly. Clone size is not always given. Where it is, it says once, few, many or a class for expanded clones.

cdr3_length j_call clone_size d_call v_call cdr3_nt cdr3_aa
15 TRBJ1-1 NA NA TRBV12-5 TGTGCTAGTGGTGCGTCAGGTGGGATGAACACTGAAGCTTTCTTT CASGASGGMNTEAFF
17 TRBJ2-5 NA NA TRBV20-1 TGCAGTGCTAGAACCCCCTTGGGCGGGGCGCGCCAAGAGACCCAGTACTTC CSARTPLGGARQETQYF
17 TRBJ2-7 NA TRBD2 TRBV4-2 TGTGCCAGCAGCCAAGCCCGTCCGGGACTAGGCCTTCGGGAGCAGTACTTC CASSQARPGLGLREQYF
16 TRBJ1-1 NA TRBD1 TRBV11-2 TGTGCCAGCAGCTCGCTCCGGGACAGGGTTGACACTGAAGCTTTCTTT CASSSLRDRVDTEAFF
17 TRBJ2-3 NA TRBD2 TRBV7-2 TGTGCCAGCAGCTTACGGGCCGGGACTAGCGGCACAGATACGCAGTATTTT CASSLRAGTSGTDTQYF
12 TRBJ2-1 once NA TRBV29-1 TGCAGGGCAAGGGGAAATTACAATGAGCAGTTCTTC CRARGNYNEQFF
15 TRBJ2-7 NA TRBD1 TRBV29-1 TGCAGCGTGGTCCTCGGTCGGGACAGGGGGCGCGAGCAGTACTTC CSVVLGRDRGREQYF
14 TRBJ1-1 NA NA TRBV6-2/TRBV6-3 TGTGCCAGCAGTTACAGTCAGGGGAACACTGAAGCTTTCTTT CASSYSQGNTEAFF
17 TRBJ2-5 few TRBD2 TRBV20-1 TGCAGTGCAGAGCTCATAGCGGGAGGTAGCGGGAGAGAGACCCAGTACTTC CSAELIAGGSGRETQYF
13 TRBJ1-2 NA NA TRBV5-8 TGTGCCAGCAGCTTGTCAGGGGCGGGAGGCTACACCTTC CASSLSGAGGYTF
15 TRBJ2-1 few NA TRBV7-2 TGTGCCAGCAGCTCAAGCCGGGGCAGCTACAATGAGCAGTTCTTC CASSSSRGSYNEQFF
13 TRBJ2-2 few NA TRBV29-1 TGCAGCGTTGAAGTCTCCCGGGGCGGGGAGCTGTTTTTT CSVEVSRGGELFF
16 TRBJ2-1 NA TRBD2 TRBV29-1 TGCAGCGTTGACGGGACTAGCGGTCGACACTACAATGAGCAGTTCTTC CSVDGTSGRHYNEQFF
20 TRBJ1-1 NA TRBD1 TRBV18 TGTGCCAGCTCACTCTCAGTTCTTGGGACAGGGAATCCCGGGAACACTGAAGCTTTCTTT CASSLSVLGTGNPGNTEAFF
14 TRBJ1-2 NA NA TRBV27 TGTGCCAGCAGTTTTCTTCCCCTCTCCTATGGCCACACCTTC CASSFLPLSYGHTF
14 TRBJ2-3 NA NA TRBV5-1 TGCGCCAGCAGCTTATCGCCTGAGTCAGATACGCAGTATTTT CASSLSPESDTQYF
17 TRBJ1-2 NA NA TRBV13 TGTGCCAGCAGCTTAGACCGCTCCCACAGTCTTAACTATGGCTACACCTTC CASSLDRSHSLNYGYTF
14 TRBJ2-1 NA TRBD2 TRBV7-3 TGTGCCAGCAGCTCATATAGCGGGAGCCAAGAGCAGTTCTTC CASSSYSGSQEQFF